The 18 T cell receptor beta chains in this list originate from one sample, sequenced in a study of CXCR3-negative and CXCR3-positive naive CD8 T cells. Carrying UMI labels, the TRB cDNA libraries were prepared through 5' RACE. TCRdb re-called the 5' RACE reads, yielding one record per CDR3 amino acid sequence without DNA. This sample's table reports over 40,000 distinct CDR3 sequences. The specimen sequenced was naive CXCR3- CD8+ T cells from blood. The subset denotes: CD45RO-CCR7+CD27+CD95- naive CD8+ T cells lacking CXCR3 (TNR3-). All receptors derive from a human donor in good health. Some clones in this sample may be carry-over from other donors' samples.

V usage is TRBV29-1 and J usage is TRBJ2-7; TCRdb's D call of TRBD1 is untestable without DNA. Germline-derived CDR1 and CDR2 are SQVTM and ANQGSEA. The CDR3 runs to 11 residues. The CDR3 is CSVGDGNEQYF.

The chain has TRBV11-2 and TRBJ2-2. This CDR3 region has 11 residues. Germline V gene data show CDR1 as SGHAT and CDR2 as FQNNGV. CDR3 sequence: CASSLYGELFF.

CDR3: CASSPGPLGHEQYF. The chain carries TRBV19 and TRBJ2-7; TCRdb lists TRBD1, though no DNA is available to test this call. The CDR3 spans 14 residues. Looked up from germline, CDR1 is LNHDA and CDR2 is SQIVND (reference sequence).

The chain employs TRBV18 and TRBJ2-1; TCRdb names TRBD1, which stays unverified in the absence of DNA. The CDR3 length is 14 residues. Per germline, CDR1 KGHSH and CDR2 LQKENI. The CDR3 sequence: CASSPGRGINEQFF.

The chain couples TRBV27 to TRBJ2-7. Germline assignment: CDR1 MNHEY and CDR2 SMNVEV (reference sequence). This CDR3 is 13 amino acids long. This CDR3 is CASSKGSSYEQYF.

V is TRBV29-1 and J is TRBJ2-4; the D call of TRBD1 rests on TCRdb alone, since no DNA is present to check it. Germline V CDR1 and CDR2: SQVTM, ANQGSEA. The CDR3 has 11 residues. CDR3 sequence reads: CSVEDLGTGIF.

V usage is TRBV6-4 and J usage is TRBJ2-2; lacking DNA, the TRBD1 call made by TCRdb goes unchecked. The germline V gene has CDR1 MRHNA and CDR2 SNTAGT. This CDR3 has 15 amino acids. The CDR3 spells CASSDSNGGAGELFF.

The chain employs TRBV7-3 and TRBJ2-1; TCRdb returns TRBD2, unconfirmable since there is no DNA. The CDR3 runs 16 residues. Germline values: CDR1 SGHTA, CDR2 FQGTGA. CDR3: CASSKTGLAFFDEQFF.

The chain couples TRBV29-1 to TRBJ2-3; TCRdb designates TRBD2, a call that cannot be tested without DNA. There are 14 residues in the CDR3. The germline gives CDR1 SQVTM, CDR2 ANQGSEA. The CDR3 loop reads CSVPTSERTDTQYF.

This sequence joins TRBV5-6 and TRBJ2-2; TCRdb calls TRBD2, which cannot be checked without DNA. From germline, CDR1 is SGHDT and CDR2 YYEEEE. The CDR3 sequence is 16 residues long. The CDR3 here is CASSPHPEGYPGELFF.

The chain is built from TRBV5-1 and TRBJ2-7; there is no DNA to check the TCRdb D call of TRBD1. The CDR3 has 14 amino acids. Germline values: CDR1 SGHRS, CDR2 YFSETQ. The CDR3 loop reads CASSLGQGNYEQYF.

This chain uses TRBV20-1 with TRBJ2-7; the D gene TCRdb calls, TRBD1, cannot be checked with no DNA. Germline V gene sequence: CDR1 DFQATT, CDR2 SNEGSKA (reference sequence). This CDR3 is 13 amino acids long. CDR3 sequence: CSARGGGDYEQYF.

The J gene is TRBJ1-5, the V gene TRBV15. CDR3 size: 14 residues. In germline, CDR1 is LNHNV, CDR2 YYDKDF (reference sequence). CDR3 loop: CATSPDRGGRPQHF.

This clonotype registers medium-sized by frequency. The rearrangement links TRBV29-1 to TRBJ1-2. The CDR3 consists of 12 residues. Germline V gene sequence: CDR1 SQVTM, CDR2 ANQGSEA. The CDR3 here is CSVMGGLHGYTF. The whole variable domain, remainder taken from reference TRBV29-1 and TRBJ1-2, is SAVISQKPSRDICQRGTSLTIQCQVDSQVTMMFWYRQQPGQSLTLIATANQGSEATYESGFVIDKFPISRPNLTFSTLTVSNMSPEDSSIYLCSVMGGLHGYTFGSGTRLTVV.

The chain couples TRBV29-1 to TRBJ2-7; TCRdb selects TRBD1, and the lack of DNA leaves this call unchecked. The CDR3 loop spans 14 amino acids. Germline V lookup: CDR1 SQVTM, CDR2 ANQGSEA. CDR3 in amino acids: CSVAGSDRGYEQYF.

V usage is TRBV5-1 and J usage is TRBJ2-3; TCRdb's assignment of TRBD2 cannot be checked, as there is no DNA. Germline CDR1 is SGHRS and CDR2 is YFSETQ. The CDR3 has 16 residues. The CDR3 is CASSSGTSGLTDTQYF.

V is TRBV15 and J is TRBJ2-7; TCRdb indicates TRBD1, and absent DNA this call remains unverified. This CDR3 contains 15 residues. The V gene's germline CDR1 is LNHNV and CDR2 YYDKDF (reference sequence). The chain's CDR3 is CATSSEGGTPYEQYF.

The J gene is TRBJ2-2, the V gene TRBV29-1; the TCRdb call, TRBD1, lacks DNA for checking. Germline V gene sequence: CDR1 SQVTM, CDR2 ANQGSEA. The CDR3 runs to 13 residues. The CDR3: CSVSGDHTGKLFF.